This TCR beta chain emerged from a study of blood T cell repertoires in COVID-19. The CDR3 covers 15 residues. The junction had 10 bases not matched to a gene; V was cut back by 6 bases and J by 3 bases. CDR1 is SGHRS, CDR2 YFSETQ, per germline. Method: immunoSEQ multiplex PCR; TCRdb's copy keeps in-frame clones and lacks some. The profile covers around 61,000 clones, with over 85% appearing a single time and approximately 1.5% taken by the ten largest. This rearrangement joins TRBV5-1 to TRBJ2-7; 9 bases align to TRBD2. The sequence was collected from a man in his sixties with acute or convalescent COVID-19. The source material was peripheral blood. CDR3 in amino acids: CASNPGAGGLYEQYF. The CDR3 DNA sequence: TGCGCCAGCAATCCCGGAGCGGGGGGTCTCTACGAGCAGTACTTC.